This TCR beta chain was captured in a study of T cell repertoires in cytomegalovirus infection. On the study more broadly: CMV epitopes, recently identified HLA-C-restricted and well-studied HLA-B-restricted, were used. A matching HLA type, together with CMV infection, was signaled by public TCR beta signatures. General observations from the study: Public TCR beta family frequency separated CMV-and-HLA carriers, including in an independent cohort. CMV-specific TCR beta clonotypes restricted by HLA-C dominated the ex vivo response.

Trimming stripped 4 bases from V and 3 bases from J, with 13 bases between. The V gene's germline CDR1 is SGHVS and CDR2 FQNEAQ. The CDR3 covers 14 residues. In regard to this clonotype: Its antigen remains unknown.

MiXCR was run by TCRdb on the reads, yielding one entry per CDR3 protein. The repertoire holds around 300,000 distinct CDR3 sequences, with roughly 21% as singletons. This chain uses TRBV7-8 with TRBJ2-7; weak D call: TRBD1 (6 bases). The material sequenced was cultured PBMCs, taken from culture after CMV antigen stimulation. This TCR came from a human donor in good health (CMV status not recorded). Some clones in this sample may be carry-over from other donors' samples. In DNA, the CDR3 is TGTGCCAGCAGCTCCGGGACATTGGTCTACGAGCAGTACTTC. It specifies CASSSGTLVYEQYF.